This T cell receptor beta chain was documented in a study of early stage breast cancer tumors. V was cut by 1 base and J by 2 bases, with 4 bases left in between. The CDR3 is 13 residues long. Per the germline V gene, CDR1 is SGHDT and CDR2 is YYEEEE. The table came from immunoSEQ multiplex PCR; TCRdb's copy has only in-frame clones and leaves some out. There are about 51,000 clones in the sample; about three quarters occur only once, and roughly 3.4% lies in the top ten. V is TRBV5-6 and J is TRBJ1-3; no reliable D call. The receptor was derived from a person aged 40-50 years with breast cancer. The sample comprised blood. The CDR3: CASSLPAGNTIYF. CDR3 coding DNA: TGTGCCAGCAGCTTGCCAGCTGGAAACACCATATATTTT.